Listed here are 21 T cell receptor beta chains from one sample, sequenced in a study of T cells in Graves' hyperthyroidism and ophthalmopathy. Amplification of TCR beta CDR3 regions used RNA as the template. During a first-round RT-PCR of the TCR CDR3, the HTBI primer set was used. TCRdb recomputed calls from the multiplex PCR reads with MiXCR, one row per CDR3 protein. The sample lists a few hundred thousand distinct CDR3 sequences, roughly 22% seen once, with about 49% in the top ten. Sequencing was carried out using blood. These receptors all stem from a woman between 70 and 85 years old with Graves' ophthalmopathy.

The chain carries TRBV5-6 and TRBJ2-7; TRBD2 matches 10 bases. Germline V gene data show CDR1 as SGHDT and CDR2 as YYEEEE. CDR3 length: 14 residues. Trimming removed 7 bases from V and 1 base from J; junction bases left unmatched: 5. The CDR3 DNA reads TGTGCCAGCCGCCTAGCGGGAGTATCCTACGAGCAGTACTTC. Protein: CASRLAGVSYEQYF.

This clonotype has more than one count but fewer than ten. The CDR3 sequence: CASSQDLLALETQYF. The CDR3 DNA sequence: TGTGCCAGCAGCCAAGACTTACTAGCATTGGAGACCCAGTACTTC. J is TRBJ2-5 and V is TRBV3-1; D is perhaps TRBD2 (6 bases). Germline V gene data show CDR1 as LGHDT and CDR2 as YNNKEL (reference sequence). V was clipped by 0 bases and J by 5 bases, with 13 bases between them. CDR3 length: 15 amino acids.

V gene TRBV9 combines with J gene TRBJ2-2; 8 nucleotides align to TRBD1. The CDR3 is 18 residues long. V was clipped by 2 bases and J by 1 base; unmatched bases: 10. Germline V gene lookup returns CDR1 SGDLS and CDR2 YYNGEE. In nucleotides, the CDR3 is TGTGCCAGCAGCGTCGGGTCCGCCGGGACAGGGAACACCGGGGAGCTGTTTTTT. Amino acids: CASSVGSAGTGNTGELFF.

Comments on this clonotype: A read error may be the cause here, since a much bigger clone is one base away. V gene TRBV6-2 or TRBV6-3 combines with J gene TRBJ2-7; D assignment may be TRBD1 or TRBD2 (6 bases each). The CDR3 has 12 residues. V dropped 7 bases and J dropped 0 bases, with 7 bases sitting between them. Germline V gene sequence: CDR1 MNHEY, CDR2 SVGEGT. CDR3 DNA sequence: TGTGCCAGCAAGGGGGGCTCCTACGAGCAGTACTTC. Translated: CASKGGSYEQYF.

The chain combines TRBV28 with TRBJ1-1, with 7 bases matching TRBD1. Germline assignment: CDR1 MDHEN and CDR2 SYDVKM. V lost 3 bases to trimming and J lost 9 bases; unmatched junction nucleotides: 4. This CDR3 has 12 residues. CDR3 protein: CASSFKGAQAFF. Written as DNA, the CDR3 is TGTGCCAGCAGTTTCAAGGGGGCGCAAGCTTTCTTT. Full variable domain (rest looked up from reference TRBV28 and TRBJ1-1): DVKVTQSSRYLVKRTGEKVFLECVQDMDHENMFWYRQDPGLGLRLIYFSYDVKMKEKGDIPEGYSVSREKKERFSLILESASTNQTSMYLCASSFKGAQAFFGQGTRLTVV.

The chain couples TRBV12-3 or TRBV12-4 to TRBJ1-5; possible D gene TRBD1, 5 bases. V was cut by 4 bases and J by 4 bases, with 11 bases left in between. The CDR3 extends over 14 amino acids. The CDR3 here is CASSSGTWNQPQHF. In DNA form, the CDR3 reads TGTGCCAGCAGTTCCGGGACGTGGAATCAGCCCCAGCATTTT.

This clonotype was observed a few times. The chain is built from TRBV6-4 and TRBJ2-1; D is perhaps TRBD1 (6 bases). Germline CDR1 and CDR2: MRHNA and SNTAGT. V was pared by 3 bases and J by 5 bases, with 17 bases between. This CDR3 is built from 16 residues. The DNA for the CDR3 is TGTGCCAGCAGTGATTTCACAGGGAGTGGGCACAATGAGCAGTTCTTC. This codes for CASSDFTGSGHNEQFF.

CDR3 loop: CASSPKNGAEAFF. The CDR3 DNA reads TGTGCCAGCTCACCAAAAAATGGGGCTGAAGCTTTCTTT. The V call is TRBV18, the J call TRBJ1-1; no reliable D call. The CDR3 has 13 residues. Germline V CDR1 and CDR2: KGHSH, LQKENI. The ends were cut back, 2 bases at V and 6 bases at J, with 10 bases in the middle.

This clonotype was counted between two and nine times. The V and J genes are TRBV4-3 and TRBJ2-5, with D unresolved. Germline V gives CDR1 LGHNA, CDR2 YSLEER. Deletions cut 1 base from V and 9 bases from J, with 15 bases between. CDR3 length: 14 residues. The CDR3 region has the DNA TGCGCCAGCAGCCAAGTAAACAGCCTCCCGGCCCAGTACTTC. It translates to CASSQVNSLPAQYF.

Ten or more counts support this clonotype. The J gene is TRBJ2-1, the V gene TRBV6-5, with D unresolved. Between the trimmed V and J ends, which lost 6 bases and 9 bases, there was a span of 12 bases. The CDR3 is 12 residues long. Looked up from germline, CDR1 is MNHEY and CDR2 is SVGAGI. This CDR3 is CASSYGRTEQFF. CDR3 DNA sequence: TGTGCCAGCAGCTACGGACGAACTGAGCAGTTCTTC.

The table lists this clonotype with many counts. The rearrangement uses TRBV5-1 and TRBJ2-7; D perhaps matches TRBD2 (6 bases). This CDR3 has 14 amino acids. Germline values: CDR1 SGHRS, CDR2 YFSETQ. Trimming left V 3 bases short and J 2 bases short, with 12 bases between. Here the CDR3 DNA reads TGCGCCAGCAGCTGGAGTAGCGGCACCTACGAGCAGTACTTC. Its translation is CASSWSSGTYEQYF. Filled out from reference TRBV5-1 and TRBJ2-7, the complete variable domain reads KAGVTQTPRYLIKTRGQQVTLSCSPISGHRSVSWYQQTPGQGLQFLFEYFSETQRNKGNFPGRFSGRQFSNSRSEMNVSTLELGDSALYLCASSWSSGTYEQYFGPGTRLTVT.

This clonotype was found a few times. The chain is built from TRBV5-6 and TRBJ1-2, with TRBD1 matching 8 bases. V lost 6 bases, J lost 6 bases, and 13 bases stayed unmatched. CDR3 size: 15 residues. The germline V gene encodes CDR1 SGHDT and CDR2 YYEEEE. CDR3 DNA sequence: TGTGCCAGCAAAAGGGGGAGCACAGGGGGAGATGGCTACACCTTC. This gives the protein CASKRGSTGGDGYTF.

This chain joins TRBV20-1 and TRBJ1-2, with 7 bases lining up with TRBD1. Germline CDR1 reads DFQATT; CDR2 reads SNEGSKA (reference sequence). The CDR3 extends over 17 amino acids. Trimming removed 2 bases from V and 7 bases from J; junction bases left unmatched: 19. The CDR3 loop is CSARRTQTGFLISGYTF. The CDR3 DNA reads TGCAGTGCTAGACGTACGCAGACAGGGTTCTTAATTAGTGGCTACACCTTC.

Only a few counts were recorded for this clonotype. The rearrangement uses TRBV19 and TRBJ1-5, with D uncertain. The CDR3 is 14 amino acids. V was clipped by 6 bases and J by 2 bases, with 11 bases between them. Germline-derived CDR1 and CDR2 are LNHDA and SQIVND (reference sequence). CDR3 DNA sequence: TGTGCCAGTAGCCCAACGTTTGGCAATCAGCCCCAGCATTTT. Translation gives CASSPTFGNQPQHF.

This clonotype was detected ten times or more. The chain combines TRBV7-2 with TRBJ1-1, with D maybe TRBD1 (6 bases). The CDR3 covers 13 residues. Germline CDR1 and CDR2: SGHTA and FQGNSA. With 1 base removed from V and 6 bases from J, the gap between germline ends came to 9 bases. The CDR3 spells CASSLGGAPEAFF. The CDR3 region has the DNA TGTGCCAGCAGCTTAGGGGGGGCCCCTGAAGCTTTCTTT.

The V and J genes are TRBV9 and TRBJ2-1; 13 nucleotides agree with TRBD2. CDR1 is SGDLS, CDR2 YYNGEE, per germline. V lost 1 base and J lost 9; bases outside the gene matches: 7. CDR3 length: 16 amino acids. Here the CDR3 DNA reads TGTGCCAGCAGCGTACCCGGGACTAGCGGGAACACTGAGCAGTTCTTC. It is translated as CASSVPGTSGNTEQFF.

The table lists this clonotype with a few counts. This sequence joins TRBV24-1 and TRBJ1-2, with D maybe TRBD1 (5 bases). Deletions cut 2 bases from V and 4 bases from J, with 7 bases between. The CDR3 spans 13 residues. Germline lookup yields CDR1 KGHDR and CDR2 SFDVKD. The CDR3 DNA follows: TGTGCCACCAGTGATTCAGGGAGCTATGGCTACACCTTC. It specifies CATSDSGSYGYTF.

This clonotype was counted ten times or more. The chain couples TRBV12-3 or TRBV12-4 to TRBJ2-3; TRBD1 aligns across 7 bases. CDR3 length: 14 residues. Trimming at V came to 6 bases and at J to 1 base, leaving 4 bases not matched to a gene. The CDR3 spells CASSRQGGTDTQYF. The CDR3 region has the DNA TGTGCCAGCAGCCGACAGGGTGGCACAGATACGCAGTATTTT.

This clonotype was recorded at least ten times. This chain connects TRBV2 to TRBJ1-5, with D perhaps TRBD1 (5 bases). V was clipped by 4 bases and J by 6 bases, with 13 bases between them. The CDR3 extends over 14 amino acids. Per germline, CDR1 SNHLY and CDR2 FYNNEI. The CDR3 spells CASSGGSFSQPQHF. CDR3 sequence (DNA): TGTGCCAGCAGTGGGGGCAGTTTTAGTCAGCCCCAGCATTTT.

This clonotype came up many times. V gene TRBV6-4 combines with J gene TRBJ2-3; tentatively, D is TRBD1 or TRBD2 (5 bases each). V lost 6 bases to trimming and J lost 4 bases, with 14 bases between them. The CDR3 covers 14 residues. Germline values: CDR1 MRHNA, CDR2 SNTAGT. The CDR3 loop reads CASSRDVSSDTQYF. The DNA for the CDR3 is TGTGCCAGCAGCCGGGACGTTTCTTCAGATACGCAGTATTTT.

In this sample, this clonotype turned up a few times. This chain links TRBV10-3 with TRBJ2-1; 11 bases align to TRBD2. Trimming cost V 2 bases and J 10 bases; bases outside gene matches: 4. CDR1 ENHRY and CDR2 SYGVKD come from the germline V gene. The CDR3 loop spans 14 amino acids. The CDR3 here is CAISEGLAGGEQFF. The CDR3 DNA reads TGTGCCATCAGTGAGGGACTAGCGGGCGGGGAGCAGTTCTTC.